Each of the 11 T cell receptor beta chains below was sequenced from the same sample in a study of PD-1 blockade in classical Hodgkin lymphoma. Every patient relapsed after autologous stem cell transplantation, and brentuximab vedotin exposure varied. Generated by immunoSEQ multiplex PCR, the TCRdb table keeps only in-frame clones and is missing some. The sample lists roughly 25,000 clones, roughly four fifths occurring once. Sequencing was performed on peripheral blood mononuclear cells (PBMCs), taken before the second cycle of nivolumab. The receptors were sampled from a human donor with classical Hodgkin lymphoma.

This chain uses TRBV7-9 with TRBJ1-4; maybe TRBD1 (6 bases). Per the germline V gene, CDR1 is SEHNR and CDR2 is FQNEAQ (reference sequence). The CDR3 consists of 15 residues. V was shortened by 2 bases and J by 5 bases, with 12 bases between the two germline ends. The CDR3 here is CASSLSGTPNEKLFF. The DNA of the CDR3 is TGTGCCAGCAGCTTAAGTGGGACACCGAATGAAAAACTGTTTTTT.

The genes are TRBV7-3 and TRBJ1-1; a weak D match, TRBD1 (6 bases). The CDR3 extends over 15 amino acids. V was shortened by 2 bases and J by 1 base, with 11 bases between the two germline ends. Germline V gene sequence: CDR1 SGHTA, CDR2 FQGTGA. In DNA form, the CDR3 reads TGTGCCAGCAGCTTAGTTAGAGGGGGGAACACTGAAGCTTTCTTT. It translates to CASSLVRGGNTEAFF.

This chain uses TRBV30 with TRBJ2-2; tentatively, D is TRBD1 (6 bases). Germline CDR1 is GTSNPN and CDR2 is SVGIG (reference sequence). The length of the CDR3 is 15 residues. Between the trimmed V and J ends, which lost 5 bases and 2 bases, there was a span of 15 bases. CDR3 sequence (DNA): TGTGCCTGGGACTGGGGCAGGGGCAACACCGGGGAGCTGTTTTTT. Its protein is CAWDWGRGNTGELFF.

This chain uses TRBV5-6 with TRBJ1-3; D is undetermined. The CDR3 is 15 residues long. V shed 0 bases and J shed 0 bases, with 7 bases lying between them. Germline CDR1 SGHDT, CDR2 YYEEEE. The CDR3 loop is CASSLDSYSGNTIYF. The CDR3 region has the DNA TGTGCCAGCAGCTTGGACAGTTACTCTGGAAACACCATATATTTT. Combining the CDR3 with reference TRBV5-6 and TRBJ1-3 gives the whole variable domain DAGVTQSPTHLIKTRGQQVTLRCSPKSGHDTVSWYQQALGQGPQFIFQYYEEEERQRGNFPDRFSGHQFPNYSSELNVNALLLGDSALYLCASSLDSYSGNTIYFGEGSWLTVV.

V gene TRBV20-1 combines with J gene TRBJ1-2; D is unclear. The CDR3 is 11 residues long. The germline V gene has CDR1 DFQATT and CDR2 SNEGSKA (reference sequence). The V and J ends lost 1 base and 6 bases respectively, with 6 bases between them. CDR3 loop: CSARVRNGYTF. As DNA, the CDR3 is TGCAGTGCTAGAGTACGGAATGGCTACACCTTC.

The chain joins TRBV14 to TRBJ2-2; 9 bases map to TRBD1. The V segment lost 2 bases and the J segment 4 bases; nucleotides outside the gene matches: 5. In germline, CDR1 is SGHDN, CDR2 FVKESK. The CDR3 runs to 16 residues. CDR3 coding DNA: TGTGCCAGCAGCCAATTACCGGGACAGGGCACCGGGGAGCTGTTTTTT. This gives the protein CASSQLPGQGTGELFF. The entire variable domain, with the rest obtained from reference TRBV14 and TRBJ2-2, is as follows: EAGVTQFPSHSVIEKGQTVTLRCDPISGHDNLYWYRRVMGKEIKFLLHFVKESKQDESGMPNNRFLAERTGGTYSTLKVQPAELEDSGVYFCASSQLPGQGTGELFFGEGSRLTVL.

This chain joins TRBV27 and TRBJ1-2; no clear D gene. V was clipped by 5 bases and J by 1 base, with 11 bases between them. The CDR3 extends over 14 amino acids. Germline assignment: CDR1 MNHEY and CDR2 SMNVEV (reference sequence). The CDR3 DNA follows: TGTGCCAGCAGTCCCGACTGGGGTAACTATGGCTACACCTTC. Its protein product is CASSPDWGNYGYTF.

This rearrangement joins TRBV4-3 to TRBJ2-1; D might be TRBD2 (6 bases). Between the trimmed V and J ends, which lost 0 bases and 8 bases, there was a span of 11 bases. Germline loops: CDR1 LGHNA, CDR2 YSLEER. The CDR3 length is 14 residues. In DNA form, the CDR3 reads TGCGCCAGCAGCCAAGAGGGGAGGATGCATGAGCAGTTCTTC. This sequence encodes CASSQEGRMHEQFF.

The rearrangement links TRBV5-4 to TRBJ1-2; D remains ambiguous. The V end was cut by 4 bases, the J end by 1 base, with 8 bases between. Germline-derived CDR1 and CDR2 are SGHNT and YYREEE (reference sequence). The length of the CDR3 is 13 residues. The CDR3 nucleotides are TGTGCCAGCAGCCGAATGGGTAACTATGGCTACACCTTC. Translated: CASSRMGNYGYTF. The full variable domain, its missing parts supplied by reference TRBV5-4 and TRBJ1-2, is ETGVTQSPTHLIKTRGQQVTLRCSSQSGHNTVSWYQQALGQGPQFIFQYYREEENGRGNFPPRFSGLQFPNYSSELNVNALELDDSALYLCASSRMGNYGYTFGSGTRLTVV.

The chain recombines TRBV2 with TRBJ2-7, with a weak D call TRBD1 (6 bases). Between the trimmed V and J ends, which lost 2 bases and 4 bases, there was a span of 15 bases. Germline CDR1 SNHLY, CDR2 FYNNEI. CDR3 length equals 15 residues. The DNA for the CDR3 is TGTGCCAGCAGTGAAAACACAGGGAGTGGGTACGAGCAGTACTTC. As protein: CASSENTGSGYEQYF.

V usage is TRBV6-1 and J usage is TRBJ1-6, with TRBD1 matching 8 bases. The CDR3 loop spans 16 amino acids. Germline V gene lookup returns CDR1 MNHNS and CDR2 SASEGT. V lost 4 bases and J lost 5; bases outside the gene matches: 7. The CDR3 bases are TGTGCCAGCAGTGCGGGCTGGGACAGGCATAATTCACCCCTCCACTTT. Translating gives CASSAGWDRHNSPLHF.